This T cell receptor beta chain was obtained from a study of Ad26.COV2.S vaccination and SARS-CoV-2 variants. The treatment was: 19 received Ad26.COV2.S at low or high dose, single or two shots; about 5 received placebo; per-sample allocation not given. Specimens were obtained on day 63 following the first vaccine or placebo injection. The CDR3 runs 12 residues. The V and J ends lost 6 bases and 7 bases respectively, with 10 bases between them. CDR1 is MNHNY and CDR2 is SVGAGI in the germline V gene (reference sequence). Libraries were prepared by immunoSEQ multiplex PCR; TCRdb keeps only in-frame clonotypes and omits some of them. Of about 680,000 clones listed, around 92% are singletons.

The receptor comes from a person aged 18-65 years who received the Ad26.COV2.S COVID-19 vaccine or a placebo. This material consisted of peripheral blood, taken in a trial of Ad26.COV2.S vaccine versus placebo. The V gene is TRBV6-6, the J gene TRBJ2-1, with D unresolved. The CDR3 DNA follows: TGTGCCAGCAGGTATCAGCTGAATGAGCAGTTCTTC. This encodes CASRYQLNEQFF.